This T cell receptor (beta chain) is drawn from a study of T cell changes during pregnancy in multiple sclerosis. The CDR3 is made up of 15 amino acids. CDR1 is SSHAT, CDR2 FNYEAQ, per germline (reference sequence). Measured with immunoSEQ multiplex PCR; TCRdb has only the in-frame clones, and not every one. This table holds around 25,000 clones, roughly nine tenths found once. Concerning this clone: Mismatch with germline at one junction end may stem from a read error.

This sequence was found in a female donor in good health, enrolled as a control in a pregnancy study. Sample: CD8+ T cells from peripheral blood mononuclear cells, taken in the third trimester of pregnancy. This chain joins TRBV7-7 and TRBJ2-5; 12 bases align to TRBD2. The DNA for the CDR3 is TGTGCTAGCAGCTTACTAGCGGGGGGCGGGGAGACCCAGTACTTC. It codes for CASSLLAGGGETQYF.